The sequence of this T cell receptor beta chain was determined in a study of T cell repertoires in cytomegalovirus infection. Study-wide context: Both CMV infection and a matching HLA type were indicated by public TCR beta signatures.

TCRdb reanalysed the reads using MiXCR and keeps one entry per CDR3 protein. The sample yields hundreds of thousands of distinct CDR3 sequences, approximately 24% seen once. Study conclusions and caveats: Public TCR beta family frequency separated CMV-and-HLA carriers, including in an independent cohort. Dominating the ex vivo response were HLA-C-restricted CMV-specific TCR beta clonotypes.

The CDR3 sequence is 16 residues long. The junction had 11 bases not matched to a gene; V was cut back by 4 bases and J by 5 bases. As concerns this clonotype: Its antigen is as yet unknown.

V usage is TRBV12-3 or TRBV12-4 and J usage is TRBJ2-7; 10 bases match TRBD1. The sample consisted of CD8+ T cells from PBMCs. The clonotype was recovered from a human donor in good health (CMV status not recorded). Some clones in this sample may be carry-over from other donors' samples. The CDR3 protein is CASSSEPGQGSHEQYF. The CDR3 region has the DNA TGTGCCAGCAGTTCAGAACCGGGACAGGGGAGCCACGAGCAGTACTTC.